The rows below give T cell receptor beta chains drawn from one sample of a study of follicular helper T cells after annual influenza vaccination. Method: immunoSEQ multiplex PCR; TCRdb's copy keeps in-frame clones and lacks some. The profile shows approximately 9,300 clones, roughly 80% of them singletons. The sample in question was CXCR5+ CD38- circulating T follicular helper cells from blood, obtained 7 days after influenza vaccination. Receptors were obtained from an adult who received the influenza vaccine. Each CDR3 is given with its conserved first and last residue. D genes are given only for firm matches. The size of a clone is reported for some rows only, either as once, few or many, or as a class for expanded clones.

- | - | TRBJ2-6 | TRBV18 | CASSPLQDPFSGANVLTF | TGTGCCAGCTCACCACTGCAGGACCCCTTCTCTGGGGCCAACGTCCTGACTTTC
- | - | TRBJ2-7 | TRBV6-5 | CARIGTYEQYF | TGTGCCAGGATCGGAACGTACGAGCAGTACTTC
- | - | TRBJ1-6 | TRBV6-4 | CATYRHLFKQGSYNSPLHF | TGTGCCACCTACCGCCACCTTTTTAAACAGGGATCCTATAATTCACCCCTCCACTTT
- | TRBD1 | TRBJ1-2 | TRBV4-3 | CASSQDPQGAGGYTF | TGCGCCAGCAGCCAAGATCCTCAGGGGGCGGGGGGCTACACCTTC
- | - | TRBJ2-1 | TRBV5-1 | CASSPRGDTYNEQFF | TGCGCCAGCAGCCCACGGGGGGACACCTACAATGAGCAGTTCTTC
- | TRBD2 | TRBJ2-3 | TRBV9 | CASSVTSGGAVDTQYF | TGTGCCAGCAGCGTAACTAGCGGGGGGGCGGTAGATACGCAGTATTTT
- | - | TRBJ2-7 | TRBV21-1 | CANPGNEQYF | TGTGCCAACCCGGGGAACGAGCAGTACTTC
- | - | TRBJ2-6 | TRBV29-1 | CSVLDRSSGANVLTF | TGCAGCGTTTTGGACAGAAGCTCTGGGGCCAACGTCCTGACTTTC
- | - | TRBJ2-5 | TRBV19 | CASSIGRRETQYF | TGTGCCAGTAGTATAGGGAGGCGGGAGACCCAGTACTTC
- | - | TRBJ2-3 | TRBV19 | CASMDRATDTQYF | TGTGCCAGTATGGACAGAGCCACAGATACGCAGTATTTT
few | - | TRBJ2-7 | TRBV21-1 | CASSKKTGDYEQYF | TGTGCCAGCAGCAAAAAAACAGGGGACTACGAGCAGTACTTC
few | - | TRBJ1-2 | TRBV2 | CASRQGAGNGYTF | TGTGCCAGCAGACAAGGGGCAGGTAATGGCTACACCTTC
- | - | TRBJ2-2 | TRBV27 | CASRYTYRGGTGELFF | TGTGCCAGCAGATACACCTACAGGGGAGGGACCGGGGAGCTGTTTTTT
- | TRBD1 | TRBJ2-2 | TRBV5-6 | CASSLVDRDTGELFF | TGTGCCAGCAGCTTGGTGGACAGGGACACCGGGGAGCTGTTTTTT
- | - | TRBJ1-6 | TRBV12-5 | CASGLSMVSPLHF | TGTGCTAGTGGTTTGTCCATGGTCTCACCCCTCCACTTT
- | - | TRBJ1-4 | TRBV2 | CATRVKNEKLFF | TGTGCCACCAGGGTCAAGAATGAAAAACTGTTTTTT
- | - | TRBJ1-2 | TRBV18 | CASSTATLGGRDYGYTF | TGTGCCAGCTCAACCGCCACCCTCGGGGGGCGAGACTATGGCTACACCTTC
once | TRBD2 | TRBJ2-2 | TRBV19 | CASRRGGADTGELFF | TGTGCCAGCCGCCGCGGGGGGGCTGACACCGGGGAGCTGTTTTTT
- | TRBD2 | TRBJ2-1 | TRBV10-2 | CASSGGAFEQFF | TGCGCCAGCAGCGGGGGGGCTTTTGAGCAGTTCTTC
- | - | TRBJ2-2 | TRBV4-1 | CASSQSNWGMNTGELFF | TGCGCCAGCAGCCAAAGTAACTGGGGCATGAACACCGGGGAGCTGTTTTTT
- | - | TRBJ2-1 | TRBV27 | CASRRRPEGYNEQFF | TGTGCCAGCAGACGGCGGCCGGAGGGATACAATGAGCAGTTCTTC
once | - | TRBJ2-7 | TRBV5-1 | CASSLVQGPHEQYF | TGCGCCAGCAGCTTGGTACAGGGTCCCCACGAGCAGTACTTC
few | TRBD2 | TRBJ2-1 | TRBV7-8 | CASSLGTSGGYNEQFF | TGTGCCAGCAGCTTAGGCACTAGCGGGGGCTACAATGAGCAGTTCTTC